This TCR beta chain emerged from a study of blood T cell repertoires in COVID-19. Study as a whole: Spain, Italy and the United States supplied samples that represented acute and convalescent COVID-19.

In the original workflow: Nucleated cell counts were estimated from reference gene primer amplification. This table comes from immunoSEQ multiplex PCR, and its TCRdb copy is limited to in-frame clones, with some not included. The V and J calls and clone size were taken over from that table, and D and trimming were inferred from the DNA. Here the sample spans some 250,000 clones, just over 85% being singletons. The CDR3 has 20 amino acids. Germline CDR1 reads MNHEY; CDR2 reads SVGEGT. Trimming removed 2 bases from V and 3 bases from J, with 23 bases in between. The chain links TRBV6-2 or TRBV6-3 to TRBJ1-6; no definite D call. The origin of this receptor is a young man who had recovered from COVID-19. Sequences were obtained from peripheral blood. The CDR3 sequence is CASSYPSGPPGFGYNSPLHF. The CDR3 DNA sequence: TGTGCCAGCAGTTACCCCAGCGGACCCCCTGGGTTTGGCTATAATTCACCCCTCCACTTT.